This T cell receptor beta chain was recovered during a study of vaccination effects on CD4 cells after COVID-19. With respect to this clone: What it binds is not known.

Only in-frame clones appear in the TCRdb table, and some are missing; sequencing was by immunoSEQ multiplex PCR. The sample shows more than 25,000 clones, 74% of them seen only once. Under the ViraFEST assay, PBMC were stimulated with viral peptide pools so that antigen-specific CD4+ T cells expanded. Sequencing was performed afterwards. Researchers isolated CD4+ T cells once 9 to 11 days of culture had elapsed. Either the mRNA-1273 or the BNT162b2 vaccine was given to participants as two doses. Half-medium changes using IL-2 medium occurred on days 3 and 7. The source is a human donor who received a COVID-19 vaccine. Material: CD4+ T cells from PBMCs cultured with HCoV-229E spike peptides, obtained after COVID-19 vaccination.

The DNA of the CDR3 is TGCGCCAGCAGCCAGGGACAGAGGTACATGGATACGCAGTATTTT. It encodes CASSQGQRYMDTQYF. The chain combines TRBV4-1 with TRBJ2-3; 7 bases match TRBD1. Trimming removed 3 bases from V and 6 bases from J; junction bases left unmatched: 9. This CDR3 is built from 15 residues. The germline gives CDR1 MGHRA, CDR2 YSYEKL.